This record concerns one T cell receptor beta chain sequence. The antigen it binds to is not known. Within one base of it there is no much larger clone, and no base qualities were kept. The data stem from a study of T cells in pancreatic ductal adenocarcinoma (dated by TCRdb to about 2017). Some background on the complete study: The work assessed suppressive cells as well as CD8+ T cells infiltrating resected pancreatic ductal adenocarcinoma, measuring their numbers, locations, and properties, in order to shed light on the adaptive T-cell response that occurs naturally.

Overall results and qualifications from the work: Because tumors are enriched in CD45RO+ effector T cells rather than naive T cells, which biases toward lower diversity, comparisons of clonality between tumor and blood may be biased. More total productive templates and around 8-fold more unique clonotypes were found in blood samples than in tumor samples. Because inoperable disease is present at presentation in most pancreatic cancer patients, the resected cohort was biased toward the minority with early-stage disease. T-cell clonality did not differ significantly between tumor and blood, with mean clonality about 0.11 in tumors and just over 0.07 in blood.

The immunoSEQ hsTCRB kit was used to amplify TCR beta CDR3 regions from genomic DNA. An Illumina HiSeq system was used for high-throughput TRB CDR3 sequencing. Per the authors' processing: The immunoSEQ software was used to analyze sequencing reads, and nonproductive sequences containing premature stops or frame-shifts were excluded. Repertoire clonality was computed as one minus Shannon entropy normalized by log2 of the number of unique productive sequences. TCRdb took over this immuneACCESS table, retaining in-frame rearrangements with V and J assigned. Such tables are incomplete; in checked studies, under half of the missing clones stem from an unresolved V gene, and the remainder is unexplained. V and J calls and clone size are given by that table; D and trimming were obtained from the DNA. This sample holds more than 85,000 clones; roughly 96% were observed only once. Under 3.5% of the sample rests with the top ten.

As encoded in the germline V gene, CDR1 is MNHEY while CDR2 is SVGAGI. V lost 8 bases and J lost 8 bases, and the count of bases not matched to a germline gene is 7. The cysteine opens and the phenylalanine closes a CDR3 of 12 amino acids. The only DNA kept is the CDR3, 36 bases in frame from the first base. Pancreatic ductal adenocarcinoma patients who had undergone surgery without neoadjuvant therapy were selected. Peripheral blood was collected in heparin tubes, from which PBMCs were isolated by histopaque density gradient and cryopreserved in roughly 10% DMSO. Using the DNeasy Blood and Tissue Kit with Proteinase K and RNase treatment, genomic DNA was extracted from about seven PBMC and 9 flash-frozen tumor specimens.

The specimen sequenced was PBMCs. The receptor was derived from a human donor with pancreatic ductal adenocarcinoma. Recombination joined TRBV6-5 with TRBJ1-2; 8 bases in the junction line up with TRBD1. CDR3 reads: CASRAGGGGYTF. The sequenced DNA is TGTGCCAGCCGGGCAGGGGGCGGGGGCTACACCTTC.